This TCR beta chain derives from a study of blood T cell repertoires in COVID-19. Sequencing used immunoSEQ multiplex PCR; TCRdb keeps in-frame clones, though not all of them. The data contain roughly 200,000 clones, 80% to 85% of them singletons. CDR1 and CDR2 from the germline V gene are KGHSH and LQKENI. After removal of 6 bases from V and 0 bases from J, the junction contained 10 bases not matched to a gene. The CDR3 runs 16 residues. V and J are TRBV18 and TRBJ1-1; 7 bases match TRBD1. Specimen: peripheral blood. This TCR derives from a woman aged 40-49 years with COVID-19, enrolled during active disease. In nucleotides, the CDR3 is TGTGCCAGCTCCCCAATACAACAGGGGATGAACACTGAAGCTTTCTTT. It codes for CASSPIQQGMNTEAFF. Filled out from reference TRBV18 and TRBJ1-1, the complete variable domain reads NAGVMQNPRHLVRRRGQEARLRCSPMKGHSHVYWYRQLPEEGLKFMVYLQKENIIDESGMPKERFSAEFPKEGPSILRIQQVVRGDSAAYFCASSPIQQGMNTEAFFGQGTRLTVV.